This paragraph covers one TCR beta chain sequence. Its specificity is not known. This CDR3 spans 14 amino acids. Germline CDR1 and CDR2: SGHRS and YFSETQ. V was clipped by 0 bases and J by 9 bases; unmatched bases: 8. This specimen belongs to a study of T-cell memory formation after mild COVID-19. About the study: Largely donor-specific sequence clusters came from a couple of donors.

UMIs and sample barcodes were carried by the TCR alpha and TCR beta cDNA libraries that 5'RACE produced using constant-segment primers. TCRdb called the 5' RACE reads again in MiXCR, with one record for every CDR3 protein. The sample lists under 250,000 distinct CDR3 sequences, 15% occurring once. The study, taken as a whole, reports: Whether day 37 second-wave clones are SARS-CoV-2-specific was not confirmed.

Specimen: PBMCs or a T cell subset sorted from them (not recorded which). The V gene is TRBV5-1, the J gene TRBJ2-5; 7 bases line up with TRBD1. The TCR was taken from an adult woman who had mild COVID-19 (a few samples of this study predate the infection). Cell type and time point are not known. The CDR3, as DNA: TGCGCCAGCAGCTTGGCGGACAGGCTCGGGTCCCAGTACTTC. It encodes CASSLADRLGSQYF.